A selection of T cell receptor beta chains follows, all from one sample in a study of shared clonotypes between healthy human individuals. Assay used: immunoSEQ multiplex PCR; TCRdb lists only in-frame clones, some missing. The sample has a few million clones, approximately 90% seen once; the top ten hold 0.14%. The sequenced material came from naive CD4+ T cells sorted from blood. Receptor source: a man aged 18-30 years in good health. The CDR3 runs from the conserved cysteine through the conserved F or W. D genes are given only for firm matches. Rows may omit the clone size; those that give it use once, few, many or a size class.

d_call,v_call,clone_size,j_call,cdr3_aa,cdr3_nt
NA,TRBV19,few,TRBJ2-7,CASSPRTTFWEQYF,TGTGCCAGTAGTCCCAGGACTACCTTCTGGGAGCAGTACTTC
NA,TRBV7-8,NA,TRBJ2-1,CASSLDRNYNEQFF,TGTGCCAGCAGCTTAGATAGGAACTACAATGAGCAGTTCTTC
TRBD1,TRBV4-1,few,TRBJ2-2,CASSLGQGTGELFF,TGCGCCAGCAGCCTCGGACAGGGCACCGGGGAGCTGTTTTTT
NA,TRBV2,NA,TRBJ2-5,CASSELGGSAETQYF,TGTGCCAGCAGCGAATTGGGGGGAAGTGCAGAGACCCAGTACTTC
NA,TRBV7-9,NA,TRBJ1-1,CASRRTDFKAFF,TGTGCCAGCAGACGGACAGATTTCAAAGCTTTCTTT
NA,TRBV4-1,NA,TRBJ1-4,CASSQDRDPARKLFF,TGCGCCAGCAGCCAAGACCGGGACCCTGCGCGAAAACTGTTTTTT
NA,TRBV28,NA,TRBJ2-3,CAYGAVASTDTQYF,TGTGCCTATGGAGCCGTCGCTAGCACAGATACGCAGTATTTT
NA,TRBV5-6,NA,TRBJ2-7,CASSYHSYEQYF,TGTGCCAGCAGCTATCATAGCTACGAGCAGTACTTC
NA,TRBV21-1,NA,TRBJ2-1,CASSKPREFF,TGTGCCAGCAGCAAACCGCGGGAGTTCTTC
NA,TRBV29-1,NA,TRBJ1-5,CSVGGSRGQPQHF,TGCAGCGTTGGGGGCTCCAGGGGTCAGCCCCAGCATTTT
TRBD1,TRBV27,NA,TRBJ1-1,CASAPGQGAGTEAFF,TGTGCCAGCGCCCCCGGACAGGGGGCCGGAACTGAAGCTTTCTTT
TRBD2,TRBV2,NA,TRBJ2-7,CASSPTGLDQKFYEQYF,TGTGCCAGCAGTCCTACCGGACTAGATCAAAAGTTCTACGAGCAGTACTTC
TRBD2,TRBV7-8,NA,TRBJ2-1,CASSFEQLAGTYNEQFF,TGTGCCAGCAGCTTTGAGCAACTAGCGGGGACCTACAATGAGCAGTTCTTC
TRBD1,TRBV5-6,NA,TRBJ2-7,CASSLDRGTGSYEQYF,TGTGCCAGCAGCTTGGATCGGGGGACAGGCTCCTACGAGCAGTACTTC
NA,TRBV11-2,once,TRBJ2-2,CASSLGRHGPGELFF,TGTGCCAGCAGCTTAGGACGACATGGTCCCGGGGAGCTGTTTTTT
NA,TRBV18,NA,TRBJ2-7,CASSLTDYEQYF,TGTGCCAGCTCTTTGACCGATTACGAGCAGTACTTC
NA,TRBV6-6,NA,TRBJ2-2,CASRSQGTGELFF,TGTGCCAGCAGGTCCCAGGGCACCGGGGAGCTGTTTTTT
NA,TRBV30,NA,TRBJ1-1,CAWTIGLANTEAFF,TGTGCCTGGACTATCGGGTTAGCGAACACTGAAGCTTTCTTT
NA,TRBV30,NA,TRBJ1-2,CAWSSGQGYGYTF,TGTGCCTGGAGTTCAGGGCAGGGGTACGGCTACACCTTC
NA,TRBV7-9,NA,TRBJ1-4,CASSSYLGGPNEKLFF,TGTGCCAGCAGCTCCTATCTAGGGGGACCTAATGAAAAACTGTTTTTT
TRBD1,TRBV4-3,NA,TRBJ2-5,CASSPTGGGETQYF,TGCGCCAGCAGCCCGACAGGGGGCGGAGAGACCCAGTACTTC
TRBD1,TRBV27,once,TRBJ1-5,CASSPLTGGSNQPQHF,TGTGCCAGCAGTCCCCTTACAGGGGGTAGCAATCAGCCCCAGCATTTT
NA,TRBV10-3,NA,TRBJ2-5,CAIRGGTQETQYF,TGTGCCATCAGAGGGGGGACTCAAGAGACCCAGTACTTC
NA,TRBV10-3,NA,TRBJ2-4,CAISPQDGSKNIQYF,TGTGCCATCAGTCCCCAGGACGGCTCCAAAAACATTCAGTACTTC
NA,TRBV14,NA,TRBJ1-3,CASSQEGRGTGNTIYF,TGTGCCAGCAGCCAAGAGGGTAGGGGAACTGGAAACACCATATATTTT
NA,TRBV7-9,NA,TRBJ2-7,CASSPPSTASYEQYF,TGTGCCAGCAGCCCTCCTTCGACAGCCTCCTACGAGCAGTACTTC
NA,TRBV6-1,NA,TRBJ1-2,CASSEYMGPDYGYTF,TGTGCCAGCAGTGAATATATGGGGCCGGATTATGGCTACACCTTC
TRBD2,TRBV6-1,NA,TRBJ2-1,CASRVAGVRQFF,TGTGCCAGCAGGGTAGCGGGGGTCAGGCAGTTCTTC
TRBD2,TRBV6-5,NA,TRBJ2-7,CASRTSGSSYEQYF,TGTGCCAGCAGGACTAGCGGGAGCTCCTACGAGCAGTACTTC
TRBD1,TRBV28,once,TRBJ2-7,CASSLFLAVGTGISYEQYF,TGTGCCAGCAGTTTATTTCTTGCGGTGGGGACAGGGATTTCCTACGAGCAGTACTTC
NA,TRBV27,NA,TRBJ2-1,CASSFGGPPNNEQFF,TGTGCCAGCAGTTTTGGGGGGCCGCCCAACAATGAGCAGTTCTTC
TRBD2,TRBV2,NA,TRBJ2-3,CASRSSGGASDTQYF,TGTGCCAGCAGGTCTAGCGGGGGGGCCTCAGATACGCAGTATTTT
TRBD1,TRBV5-6,NA,TRBJ1-2,CASSLQGGGRMDGYTF,TGTGCCAGCAGCTTGCAGGGAGGGGGCAGAATGGATGGCTACACCTTC
NA,TRBV10-3,NA,TRBJ2-7,CAISDRGSYEQYF,TGTGCCATCAGTGACAGGGGTTCCTACGAGCAGTACTTC
TRBD1,TRBV7-6,NA,TRBJ2-5,CASSSGTGTGVETQYF,TGTGCCAGCAGCTCAGGGACCGGGACAGGGGTTGAGACCCAGTACTTC
NA,TRBV5-4,NA,TRBJ1-4,CASSDMGATSEKLFF,TGTGCCAGCAGCGACATGGGAGCCACTAGCGAAAAACTGTTTTTT
NA,TRBV7-9,NA,TRBJ1-1,CASSYGTPPEAFF,TGTGCCAGCAGCTATGGGACTCCTCCTGAAGCTTTCTTT
TRBD1,TRBV6-6,NA,TRBJ2-7,CASSYSGQGTGEQYF,TGTGCCAGCAGTTACTCGGGACAGGGGACCGGAGAGCAGTACTTC
NA,TRBV11-2,NA,TRBJ2-2,CASRRTENTGELFF,TGTGCCAGCAGAAGGACCGAGAACACCGGGGAGCTGTTTTTT
NA,TRBV25-1,NA,TRBJ1-3,CASSGRGQISGNTIYF,TGTGCCAGCAGTGGGCGCGGCCAAATCTCTGGAAACACCATATATTTT
NA,TRBV7-2,NA,TRBJ1-2,CASSSSGYGYTF,TGTGCCAGCAGCTCTTCGGGGTATGGCTACACCTTC
TRBD1,TRBV6-4,NA,TRBJ2-3,CASSDIWTGAGSTDTQYF,TGTGCCAGCAGTGACATCTGGACAGGGGCCGGGAGCACAGATACGCAGTATTTT
TRBD2,TRBV2,once,TRBJ2-5,CASTMGAGGGETQYF,TGTGCCAGCACGATGGGAGCGGGGGGAGGAGAGACCCAGTACTTC
TRBD2,TRBV7-8,NA,TRBJ2-1,CASSLAASGGYDEQFF,TGTGCCAGCAGCTTAGCAGCTAGCGGGGGGTACGATGAGCAGTTCTTC
TRBD1,TRBV28,NA,TRBJ2-7,CASSLSQGVGNYEQYF,TGTGCCAGCAGTTTGAGTCAGGGGGTAGGTAACTACGAGCAGTACTTC
TRBD2,TRBV6-5,NA,TRBJ2-7,CASSYDGGAREQYF,TGTGCCAGCAGTTACGACGGGGGGGCGAGGGAGCAGTACTTC
NA,TRBV5-5,NA,TRBJ2-1,CASSLAGDNEQFF,TGTGCCAGCAGCTTGGCCGGGGACAATGAGCAGTTCTTC
NA,TRBV9,NA,TRBJ1-4,CASGTPSANEKLFF,TGTGCCAGCGGCACCCCCTCCGCCAATGAAAAACTGTTTTTT
TRBD2,TRBV5-5,NA,TRBJ2-7,CASSLVPSGGAYEQYF,TGTGCCAGCAGCTTGGTCCCCAGCGGGGGGGCCTACGAGCAGTACTTC
NA,TRBV7-8,once,TRBJ2-3,CASSLAGRITDTQYF,TGTGCCAGCAGCTTAGCGGGCAGGATCACAGATACGCAGTATTTT
NA,TRBV5-6,NA,TRBJ2-7,CASSLAPTAGGYEQYF,TGTGCCAGCAGCTTGGCACCCACGGCAGGGGGGTACGAGCAGTACTTC
TRBD2,TRBV5-6,NA,TRBJ2-5,CASSLFSGGQETQYF,TGTGCCAGCAGCTTGTTTAGCGGGGGACAAGAGACCCAGTACTTC